One and the same sample provided the 26 T cell receptor beta chains below, sequenced in a study of shared clonotypes between healthy human individuals. Only in-frame clones appear in the TCRdb table, and some are missing; sequencing was by immunoSEQ multiplex PCR. This table holds more than 450,000 clones, around 79% found once. Sequenced material: PBMCs. The receptors were sampled from a woman aged 40 to 50 in good health. Some clones in this sample may be carry-over from other donors' samples.

This sequence joins TRBV7-8 and TRBJ2-7, with 8 bases that match TRBD1. With V trimmed by 4 bases and J by 1 base, 6 bases remained unmatched. The germline CDR1 and CDR2 sequences are SGHVS and FQNEAQ. The CDR3 is 15 residues long. DNA of the CDR3: TGTGCCAGCAGCTCCCTCAGGGGGCAGTCCTACGAGCAGTACTTC. Its translation is CASSSLRGQSYEQYF.

The chain combines TRBV28 with TRBJ2-4; the D is unclear. Trimming took off 3 bases at V and 7 bases at J, with 13 bases between the two ends. The germline gives CDR1 MDHEN, CDR2 SYDVKM. CDR3 size: 14 residues. The CDR3, as DNA: TGTGCCAGCAGTTTGAACGCGGCTGGGAACATTCAGTACTTC. This gives the protein CASSLNAAGNIQYF.

About this clone itself: The sample contains more than one DNA sequence encoding this CDR3. This chain joins TRBV28 and TRBJ2-7; D perhaps matches TRBD2 (5 bases). The ends were cut back, 4 bases at V and 3 bases at J, with 13 bases in the middle. This CDR3 is built from 14 residues. Germline assignment: CDR1 MDHEN and CDR2 SYDVKM. The CDR3 DNA sequence: TGTGCCAGCAGTTCGGGATTAAGGGTCTACGAGCAGTACTTC. Amino acid sequence: CASSSGLRVYEQYF.

The rearrangement joins TRBV2 to TRBJ2-5, with TRBD2 matching over 10 bases. The germline V gene has CDR1 SNHLY and CDR2 FYNNEI. The trim removed 6 bases at V and 3 bases at J, leaving 4 bases unmatched. This CDR3 region has 14 residues. The CDR3 DNA is TGTGCCAGCAGGAGGACTAGCGGTAAAGAGACCCAGTACTTC. It codes for CASRRTSGKETQYF.

The rearrangement uses TRBV2 and TRBJ2-6; D not resolved. CDR1 and CDR2 from the germline V gene are SNHLY and FYNNEI. The ends were cut back, 3 bases at V and 3 bases at J, with 9 bases in the middle. This CDR3 region has 15 residues. The CDR3 DNA sequence: TGTGCCAGCAGTGACCTACCGGGTGGGGCCAACGTCCTGACTTTC. Its translation: CASSDLPGGANVLTF. Full variable domain (rest looked up from reference TRBV2 and TRBJ2-6): EPEVTQTPSHQVTQMGQEVILRCVPISNHLYFYWYRQILGQKVEFLVSFYNNEISEKSEIFDDQFSVERPDGSNFTLKIRSTKLEDSAMYFCASSDLPGGANVLTFGAGSRLTVL.

The rearrangement uses TRBV7-8 and TRBJ1-1; D might be TRBD1 (6 bases). There are 15 residues in the CDR3. Germline CDR1 reads SGHVS; CDR2 reads FQNEAQ. V was cut by 3 bases and J by 4 bases, with 15 bases left in between. As DNA, the CDR3 is TGTGCCAGCAGCTTCCGGGACATTCGTCGCACTGAAGCTTTCTTT. Its translation: CASSFRDIRRTEAFF.

The chain has TRBV27 and TRBJ2-3; 13 positions agree with TRBD2. Germline V gene sequence: CDR1 MNHEY, CDR2 SMNVEV (reference sequence). The CDR3 length is 19 residues. The V and J ends lost 6 bases and 1 base, in that order; junction bases with no gene match: 13. This chain's CDR3 is CASSKMGLAGLGGTDTQYF. CDR3 bases: TGTGCCAGCAGCAAAATGGGACTAGCGGGATTGGGTGGCACAGATACGCAGTATTTT.

V gene TRBV7-3 combines with J gene TRBJ2-1; 7 bases are shared with TRBD2. The CDR3 is 15 residues long. CDR1 and CDR2 from the germline V gene are SGHTA and FQGTGA. V lost 5 bases to trimming and J lost 6 bases; unmatched junction nucleotides: 10. Here the CDR3 DNA reads TGTGCCAGCAGCCAAATAGCGGGTAAGCGCAATGAGCAGTTCTTC. This gives the protein CASSQIAGKRNEQFF.

V is TRBV6-4 and J is TRBJ2-2; D uncertain. The germline gives CDR1 MRHNA, CDR2 SNTAGT. V was shortened by 4 bases and J by 0 bases, with 3 bases between the two germline ends. This CDR3 is 13 amino acids long. CDR3 amino acids: CASSAANTGELFF. CDR3 nucleotide sequence: TGTGCCAGCAGTGCCGCGAACACCGGGGAGCTGTTTTTT.

The chain has TRBV2 and TRBJ1-1, with D perhaps TRBD1 (5 bases). This CDR3 is 14 amino acids long. Germline V gives CDR1 SNHLY, CDR2 FYNNEI. The V and J ends lost 4 bases and 3 bases respectively, with 12 bases between them. The CDR3: CASSVVRGDTEAFF. The CDR3 DNA reads TGTGCCAGCAGTGTGGTAAGGGGAGACACTGAAGCTTTCTTT.

The CDR3, as DNA: TGCAGCGTTGGACCGGGACTAGCGGCGCTAGAGACCCAGTACTTC. Translation: CSVGPGLAALETQYF. The chain joins TRBV29-1 to TRBJ2-5; 11 bases agree with TRBD2. CDR3 size: 15 residues. CDR1 and CDR2 (germline): SQVTM, ANQGSEA. V was clipped by 4 bases and J by 4 bases; unmatched bases: 8.

Concerning this clone itself: One end of the junction varies from germline; a read error may be responsible. This chain uses TRBV28 with TRBJ1-1; no firm D call. Per the germline V gene, CDR1 is MDHEN and CDR2 is SYDVKM. The CDR3 spans 13 residues. Here the CDR3 reads CASGLIRYEEAFF. The DNA for the CDR3 is TGTGCCAGCGGTTTGATACGATACGAAGAAGCTTTCTTT.

J is TRBJ2-6 and V is TRBV14; D could derive from TRBD1 or TRBD2 (7 bases each). V was shortened by 2 bases and J by 0 bases, with 17 bases between the two germline ends. The CDR3 covers 19 residues. Germline V gene data show CDR1 as SGHDN and CDR2 as FVKESK. The CDR3 region has the DNA TGTGCCAGCAGCCAAAGGGGGGGACAGCGCTACTCTGGGGCCAACGTCCTGACTTTC. The encoded protein is CASSQRGGQRYSGANVLTF.

The chain recombines TRBV10-3 with TRBJ2-7; D is undetermined. V dropped 3 bases and J dropped 4 bases, with 13 bases sitting between them. The CDR3 is 14 residues long. Germline loops: CDR1 ENHRY, CDR2 SYGVKD. The CDR3 spells CAISETVDRYEQYF. CDR3 in DNA: TGTGCCATCAGTGAAACAGTGGATCGATACGAGCAGTACTTC.

V gene TRBV28 combines with J gene TRBJ2-5; 13 bases are a match to TRBD2. The CDR3 length is 15 residues. Germline V gene lookup returns CDR1 MDHEN and CDR2 SYDVKM. The trim removed 5 bases at V and 2 bases at J, leaving 2 bases unmatched. The DNA for the CDR3 is TGTGCCAGCAGTCTGGGACTAGCGGGGCAAGAGACCCAGTACTTC. Its translation: CASSLGLAGQETQYF.

V and J are TRBV13 and TRBJ2-3; no definite D call. With 3 bases removed from V and 0 bases from J, the gap between germline ends came to 4 bases. This CDR3 spans 13 amino acids. Germline loops: CDR1 PRHDT, CDR2 FYEKMQ (reference sequence). The DNA for the CDR3 is TGTGCCAGCAGCTTGAGGAGCACAGATACGCAGTATTTT. Amino acids: CASSLRSTDTQYF. Looking up the rest from reference TRBV13 and TRBJ2-3 gives the full variable domain: AAGVIQSPRHLIKEKRETATLKCYPIPRHDTVYWYQQGPGQDPQFLISFYEKMQSDKGSIPDRFSAQQFSDYHSELNMSSLELGDSALYFCASSLRSTDTQYFGPGTRLTVL.

The rearrangement joins TRBV28 to TRBJ1-5; weak D call: TRBD1 (5 bases). CDR1 MDHEN and CDR2 SYDVKM come from the germline V gene. The V and J ends lost 3 bases and 2 bases respectively, with 11 bases between them. This CDR3 has 15 residues. The CDR3 DNA is TGTGCCAGCAGTTTTTTAGGGACCCGCAATCAGCCCCAGCATTTT. It specifies CASSFLGTRNQPQHF.

The V and J genes are TRBV28 and TRBJ1-4; 12 bases match TRBD1. V lost 4 bases and J lost 8; bases outside the gene matches: 14. CDR1 MDHEN and CDR2 SYDVKM come from the germline V gene. CDR3 length: 18 amino acids. The CDR3: CASSSHRDRGRRDEKLFF. CDR3 nucleotide sequence: TGTGCCAGCAGTTCCCACCGGGACAGGGGGCGAAGAGACGAAAAACTGTTTTTT. The variable domain in full, with the rest retrieved from reference TRBV28 and TRBJ1-4, is DVKVTQSSRYLVKRTGEKVFLECVQDMDHENMFWYRQDPGLGLRLIYFSYDVKMKEKGDIPEGYSVSREKKERFSLILESASTNQTSMYLCASSSHRDRGRRDEKLFFGSGTQLSVL.

This clone was picked up a small number of times. This chain joins TRBV13 and TRBJ2-7; 12 positions agree with TRBD2. Per germline, CDR1 PRHDT and CDR2 FYEKMQ (reference sequence). The J segment lost 0 bases and the V segment lost 0 bases, leaving 6 bases of the junction unmatched. This CDR3 region has 18 residues. CDR3 coding DNA: TGTGCCAGCAGCTTAGGACTAGCGGGAGGTATGTACTCCTACGAGCAGTACTTC. Its translation is CASSLGLAGGMYSYEQYF.

Concerning this clone itself: At one end the junction does not follow the germline gene, possibly because of a read error. Other DNA sequences in this sample translate to the same CDR3. The V and J genes are TRBV28 and TRBJ1-2; D possibly corresponds to TRBD1 (5 bases). CDR3 length: 12 amino acids. Germline V gene sequence: CDR1 MDHEN, CDR2 SYDVKM. In nucleotides, the CDR3 is TGTGCCAGCAGTTTGCGGGGCTATGGCTACACTTTC. Amino acids: CASSLRGYGYTF.

The V gene is TRBV6-5, the J gene TRBJ1-5; 7 bases are shared with TRBD1. The germline CDR1 and CDR2 sequences are MNHEY and SVGAGI. The CDR3 has 13 amino acids. Germline trimming cut 6 bases from V and 7 bases from J; bases unmatched to any gene: 6. In DNA form, the CDR3 reads TGTGCCAGCAGGGGACAGCTCGGGCAGCCCCAGCATTTT. Amino acids: CASRGQLGQPQHF.

The chain combines TRBV30 with TRBJ1-4; 7 nucleotides line up with TRBD1. The V gene's germline CDR1 is GTSNPN and CDR2 SVGIG (reference sequence). Losses at the gene ends were 0 bases for V and 7 bases for J; bases not matched to a gene: 8. This CDR3 comprises 15 residues. For the CDR3, the DNA is TGTGCCTGGAGTGTATCAGCATCAGGGGGTGAAAAACTGTTTTTT. Protein: CAWSVSASGGEKLFF. Full variable domain (remainder filled in from reference TRBV30 and TRBJ1-4): SQTIHQWPATLVQPVGSPLSLECTVEGTSNPNLYWYRQAAGRGLQLLFYSVGIGQISSEVPQNLSASRPQDRQFILSSKKLLLSDSGFYLCAWSVSASGGEKLFFGSGTQLSVL.

The genes are TRBV28 and TRBJ2-7, with 7 bases matching TRBD1. J was trimmed by 1 base and V by 3 bases; bases with no gene match: 6. The germline V gene has CDR1 MDHEN and CDR2 SYDVKM. This CDR3 spans 15 amino acids. In DNA, the CDR3 is TGTGCCAGCAGTTTCCGACAGGGACATTCCTACGAGCAGTACTTC. Encoded protein: CASSFRQGHSYEQYF. Complete variable domain (other parts from reference TRBV28 and TRBJ2-7): DVKVTQSSRYLVKRTGEKVFLECVQDMDHENMFWYRQDPGLGLRLIYFSYDVKMKEKGDIPEGYSVSREKKERFSLILESASTNQTSMYLCASSFRQGHSYEQYFGPGTRLTVT.

The chain couples TRBV7-2 to TRBJ1-2, with D hard to call. The CDR3 spans 16 residues. The V gene lost 3 bases and the J gene lost 4 bases, with 18 bases spanning the gap. CDR1 is SGHTA and CDR2 is FQGNSA in the germline V gene. CDR3 sequence (DNA): TGTGCCAGCAGCTTGGCAGGTTTTTCCACCACCTATGGCTACACCTTC. Translated: CASSLAGFSTTYGYTF.

The genes are TRBV19 and TRBJ1-5; D is unresolved. The CDR3 spans 12 residues. CDR1 is LNHDA, CDR2 SQIVND, per germline (reference sequence). Trimming shortened V by 7 bases and J by 3 bases, and 7 bases separated the two germline ends. The chain's CDR3 is CASTYLNQPQHF. The CDR3 nucleotides are TGTGCCAGTACGTATCTCAATCAGCCCCAGCATTTT. The full variable domain, completed using reference TRBV19 and TRBJ1-5, is DGGITQSPKYLFRKEGQNVTLSCEQNLNHDAMYWYRQDPGQGLRLIYYSQIVNDFQKGDIAEGYSVSREKKESFPLTVTSAQKNPTAFYLCASTYLNQPQHFGDGTRLSIL.

V is TRBV7-9 and J is TRBJ2-3; D is possibly TRBD2 (6 bases). V lost 7 bases, J lost 2 bases, and 16 bases lay in between. The CDR3 loop spans 15 amino acids. Germline CDR1 reads SEHNR; CDR2 reads FQNEAQ (reference sequence). CDR3 coding DNA: TGTGCCAGCACCCACCGGGAGTCAAACACAGATACGCAGTATTTT. It translates to CASTHRESNTDTQYF.